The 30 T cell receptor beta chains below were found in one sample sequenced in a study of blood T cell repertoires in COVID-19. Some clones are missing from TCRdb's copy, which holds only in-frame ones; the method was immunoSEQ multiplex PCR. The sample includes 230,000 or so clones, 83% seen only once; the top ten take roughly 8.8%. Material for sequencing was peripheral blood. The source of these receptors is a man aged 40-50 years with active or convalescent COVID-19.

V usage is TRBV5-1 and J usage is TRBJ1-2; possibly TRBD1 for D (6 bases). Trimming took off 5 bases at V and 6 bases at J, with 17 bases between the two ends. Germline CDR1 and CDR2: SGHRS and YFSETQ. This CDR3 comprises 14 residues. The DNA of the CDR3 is TGCGCCAGCAGGGGGCCTGACAGGTCGGATGGCTACACCTTC. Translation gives CASRGPDRSDGYTF.

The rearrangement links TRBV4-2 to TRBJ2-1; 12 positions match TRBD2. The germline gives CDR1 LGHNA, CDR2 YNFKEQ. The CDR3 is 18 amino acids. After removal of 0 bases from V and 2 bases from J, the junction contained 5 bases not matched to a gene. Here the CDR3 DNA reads TGTGCCAGCAGCCAAGATTGGGCTAGCGGGGGGGCCTACAATGAGCAGTTCTTC. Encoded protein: CASSQDWASGGAYNEQFF.

CDR3 sequence: CASGDRGGQGLGYTF. In DNA, the CDR3 is TGTGCCAGCGGGGACCGAGGGGGACAGGGCTTAGGCTACACCTTC. The chain joins TRBV9 to TRBJ1-2; TRBD1 agrees at 9 bases. The CDR3 extends over 15 amino acids. The V gene end was trimmed by 7 bases and the J gene end by 8 bases; junction bases not matched to a gene: 15. Germline V CDR1 and CDR2: SGDLS, YYNGEE. Filled out from reference TRBV9 and TRBJ1-2, the complete variable domain reads DSGVTQTPKHLITATGQRVTLRCSPRSGDLSVYWYQQSLDQGLQFLIQYYNGEERAKGNILERFSAQQFPDLHSELNLSSLELGDSALYFCASGDRGGQGLGYTFGSGTRLTVV.

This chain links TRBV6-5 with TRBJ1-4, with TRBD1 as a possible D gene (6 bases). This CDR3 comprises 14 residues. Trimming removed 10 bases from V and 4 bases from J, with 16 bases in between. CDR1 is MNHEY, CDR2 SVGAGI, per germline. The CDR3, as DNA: TGTGCCACCCATGGAGGGGGGGGTAATGAAAAACTGTTTTTT. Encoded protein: CATHGGGGNEKLFF.

CDR3 residues: CASSVGAGGLYEQYF. The CDR3 DNA reads as TGTGCCAGCAGCGTAGGAGCAGGGGGCTTATACGAGCAGTACTTC. V and J are TRBV9 and TRBJ2-7; TRBD1 matches at 8 bases. Germline V CDR1 and CDR2: SGDLS, YYNGEE. The V and J ends lost 0 bases and 4 bases, in that order; junction bases with no gene match: 6. This CDR3 contains 15 residues.

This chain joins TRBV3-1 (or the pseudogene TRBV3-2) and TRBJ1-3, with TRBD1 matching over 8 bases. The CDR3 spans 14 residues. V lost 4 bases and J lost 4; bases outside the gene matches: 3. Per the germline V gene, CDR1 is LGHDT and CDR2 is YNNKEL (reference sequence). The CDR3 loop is CASSRGQGGNTIYF. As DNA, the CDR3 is TGTGCCAGCAGCCGTGGACAGGGAGGAAACACCATATATTTT.

The CDR3 region is CASSLPGGGYTF. The CDR3 DNA reads TGTGCCAGCAGTTTACCCGGTGGTGGCTACACCTTC. The rearrangement links TRBV12-3 or TRBV12-4 to TRBJ1-2; D unclear. Trimming removed 2 bases from V and 7 bases from J, with 8 bases in between. This CDR3 comprises 12 residues.

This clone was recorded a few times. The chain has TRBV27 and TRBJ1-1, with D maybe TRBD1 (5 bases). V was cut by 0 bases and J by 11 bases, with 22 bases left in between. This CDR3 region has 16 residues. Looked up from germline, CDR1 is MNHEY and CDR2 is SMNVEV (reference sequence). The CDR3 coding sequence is TGTGCCAGCAGTTTATCGGCCTCGGGCAGGGTCACTCCGGCTTTCTTT. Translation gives CASSLSASGRVTPAFF.

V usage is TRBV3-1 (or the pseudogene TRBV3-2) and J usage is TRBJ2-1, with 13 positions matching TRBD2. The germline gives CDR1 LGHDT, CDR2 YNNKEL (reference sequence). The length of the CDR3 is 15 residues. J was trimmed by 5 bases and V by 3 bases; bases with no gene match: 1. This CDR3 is CASSQGLAGNNEQFF. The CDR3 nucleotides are TGTGCCAGCAGCCAGGGACTAGCGGGGAACAATGAGCAGTTCTTC.

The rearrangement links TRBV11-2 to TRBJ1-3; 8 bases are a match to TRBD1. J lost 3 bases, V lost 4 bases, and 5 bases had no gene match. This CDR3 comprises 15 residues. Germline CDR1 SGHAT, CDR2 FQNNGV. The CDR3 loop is CASSWQGAFGNTIYF. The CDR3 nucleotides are TGTGCCAGCAGCTGGCAGGGGGCCTTTGGAAACACCATATATTTT.

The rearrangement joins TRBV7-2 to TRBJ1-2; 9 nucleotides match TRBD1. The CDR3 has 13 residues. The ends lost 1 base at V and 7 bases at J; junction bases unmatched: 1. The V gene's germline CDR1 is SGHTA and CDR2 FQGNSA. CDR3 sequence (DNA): TGTGCCAGCAGCTTAGAGGGACAGGGTGGCTACACCTTC. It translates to CASSLEGQGGYTF.

The CDR3 bases are TGTGCCAGCAGTCCGCGCGGGACAGTCTACGAGCAGTACTTC. Its translation is CASSPRGTVYEQYF. This chain links TRBV28 with TRBJ2-7; D is perhaps TRBD1 (7 bases). V was clipped by 5 bases and J by 3 bases, with 14 bases between them. CDR3 length: 14 residues. CDR1 and CDR2 (germline): MDHEN, SYDVKM.

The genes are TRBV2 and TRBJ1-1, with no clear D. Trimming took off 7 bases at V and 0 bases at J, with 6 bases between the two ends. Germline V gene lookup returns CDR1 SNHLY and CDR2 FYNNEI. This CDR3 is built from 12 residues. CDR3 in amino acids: CASIRLNTEAFF. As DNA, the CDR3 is TGTGCCAGCATCCGGTTGAACACTGAAGCTTTCTTT.

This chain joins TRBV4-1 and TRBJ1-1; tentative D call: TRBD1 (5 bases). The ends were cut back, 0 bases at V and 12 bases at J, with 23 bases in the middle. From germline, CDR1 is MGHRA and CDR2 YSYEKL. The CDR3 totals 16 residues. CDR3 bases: TGCGCCAGCAGCCAAGAATCGCTCGGGGGGGAGCTGAAGACTTTCTTT. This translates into CASSQESLGGELKTFF.

The CDR3 reads CASSPFDGGVNTEAFF. The CDR3 DNA reads TGTGCCAGCAGCCCCTTCGACGGCGGGGTGAACACTGAAGCTTTCTTT. The V and J genes are TRBV4-2 and TRBJ1-1; D remains ambiguous. The germline CDR1 and CDR2 sequences are LGHNA and YNFKEQ. V lost 4 bases to trimming and J lost 0 bases, with 15 bases between them. CDR3 length: 16 amino acids.

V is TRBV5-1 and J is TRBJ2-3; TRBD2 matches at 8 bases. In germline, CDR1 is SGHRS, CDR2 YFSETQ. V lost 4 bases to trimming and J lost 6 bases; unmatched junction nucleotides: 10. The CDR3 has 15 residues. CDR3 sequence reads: CASSPAGGRIDTQYF. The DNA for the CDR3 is TGCGCCAGCAGCCCGGCGGGGGGCAGAATTGATACGCAGTATTTT.

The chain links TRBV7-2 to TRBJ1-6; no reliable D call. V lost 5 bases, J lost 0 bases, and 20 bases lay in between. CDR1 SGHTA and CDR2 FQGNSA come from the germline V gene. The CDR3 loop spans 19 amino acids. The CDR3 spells CASSQQDRGMSSYNSPLHF. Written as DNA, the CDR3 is TGTGCCAGCAGCCAACAAGACCGCGGCATGAGCTCCTATAATTCACCCCTCCACTTT. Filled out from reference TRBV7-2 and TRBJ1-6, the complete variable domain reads GAGVSQSPSNKVTEKGKDVELRCDPISGHTALYWYRQSLGQGLEFLIYFQGNSAPDKSGLPSDRFSAERTGGSVSTLTIQRTQQEDSAVYLCASSQQDRGMSSYNSPLHFGNGTRLTVT.

The CDR3 DNA reads TGTGCCAGCAGTTACTCGAGGGATTCACCCCTCCACTTT. This sequence encodes CASSYSRDSPLHF. The J gene is TRBJ1-6, the V gene TRBV6-5; no clear D. This CDR3 is built from 13 residues. Looked up from germline, CDR1 is MNHEY and CDR2 is SVGAGI. The germline V and J ends were trimmed by 0 bases and 8 bases, with 5 bases remaining between them.

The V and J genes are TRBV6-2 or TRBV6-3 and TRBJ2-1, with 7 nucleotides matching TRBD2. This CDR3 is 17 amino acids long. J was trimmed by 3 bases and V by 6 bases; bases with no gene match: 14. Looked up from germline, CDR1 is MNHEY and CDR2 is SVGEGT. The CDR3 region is CASSGHGVLAVYNEQFF. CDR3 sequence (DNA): TGTGCCAGCAGCGGACATGGGGTGCTAGCGGTCTACAATGAGCAGTTCTTC.

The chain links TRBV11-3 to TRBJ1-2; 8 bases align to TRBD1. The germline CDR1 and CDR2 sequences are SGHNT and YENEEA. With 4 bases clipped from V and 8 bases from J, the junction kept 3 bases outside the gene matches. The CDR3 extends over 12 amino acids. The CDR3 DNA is TGTGCCAGCAGCTCAGGACAGGGCGGCTACACCTTC. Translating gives CASSSGQGGYTF.

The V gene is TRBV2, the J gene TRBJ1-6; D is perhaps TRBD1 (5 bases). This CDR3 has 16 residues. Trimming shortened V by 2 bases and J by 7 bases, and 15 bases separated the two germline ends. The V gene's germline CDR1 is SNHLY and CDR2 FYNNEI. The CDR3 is CASSESSGTKNSPLHF. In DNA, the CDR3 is TGTGCCAGCAGTGAATCCTCCGGGACTAAAAATTCACCCCTCCACTTT. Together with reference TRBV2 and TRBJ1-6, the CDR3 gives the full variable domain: EPEVTQTPSHQVTQMGQEVILRCVPISNHLYFYWYRQILGQKVEFLVSFYNNEISEKSEIFDDQFSVERPDGSNFTLKIRSTKLEDSAMYFCASSESSGTKNSPLHFGNGTRLTVT.

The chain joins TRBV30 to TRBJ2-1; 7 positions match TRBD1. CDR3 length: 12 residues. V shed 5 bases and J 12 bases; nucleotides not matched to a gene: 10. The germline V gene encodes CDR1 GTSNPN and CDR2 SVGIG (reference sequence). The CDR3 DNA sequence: TGTGCCTGGGGGAACCTAGGACAGGCGCAGTTCTTC. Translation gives CAWGNLGQAQFF. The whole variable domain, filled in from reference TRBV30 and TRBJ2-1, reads SQTIHQWPATLVQPVGSPLSLECTVEGTSNPNLYWYRQAAGRGLQLLFYSVGIGQISSEVPQNLSASRPQDRQFILSSKKLLLSDSGFYLCAWGNLGQAQFFGPGTRLTVL.

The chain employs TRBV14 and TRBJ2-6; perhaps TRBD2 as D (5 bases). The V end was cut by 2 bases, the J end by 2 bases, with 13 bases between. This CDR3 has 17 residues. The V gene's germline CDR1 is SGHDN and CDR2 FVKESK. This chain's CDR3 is CASSQQRWVAGANVLTF. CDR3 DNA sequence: TGTGCCAGCAGCCAACAGCGGTGGGTGGCTGGGGCCAACGTCCTGACTTTC.

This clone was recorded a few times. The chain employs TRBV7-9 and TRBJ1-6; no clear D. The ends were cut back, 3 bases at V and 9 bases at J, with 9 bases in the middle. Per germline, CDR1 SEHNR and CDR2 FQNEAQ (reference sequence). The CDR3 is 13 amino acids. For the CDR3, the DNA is TGTGCCAGCAGCTTGGGAGGAAGTTCACCCCTCCACTTT. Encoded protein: CASSLGGSSPLHF. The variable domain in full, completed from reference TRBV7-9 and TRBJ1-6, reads DTGVSQNPRHKITKRGQNVTFRCDPISEHNRLYWYRQTLGQGPEFLTYFQNEAQLEKSRLLSDRFSAERPKGSFSTLEIQRTEQGDSAMYLCASSLGGSSPLHFGNGTRLTVT.

The CDR3 loop reads CARHPGTSYEQYF. CDR3 DNA sequence: TGCGCCAGACATCCAGGGACATCTTACGAGCAGTACTTC. The chain joins TRBV23-1 to TRBJ2-7, with a weak D call TRBD1 (6 bases). TRBV23-1 is annotated as an ORF whose role is uncertain. The CDR3 is 13 residues long. Trimming pared 9 bases from V and 4 bases from J, leaving 16 bases between.

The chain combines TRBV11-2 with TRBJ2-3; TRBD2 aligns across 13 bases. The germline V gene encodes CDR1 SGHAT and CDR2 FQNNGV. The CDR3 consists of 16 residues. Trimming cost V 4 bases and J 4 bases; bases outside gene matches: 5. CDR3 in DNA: TGTGCCAGCAGCTCTAGGACTAGCGGGAGTTCAGATACGCAGTATTTT. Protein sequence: CASSSRTSGSSDTQYF.

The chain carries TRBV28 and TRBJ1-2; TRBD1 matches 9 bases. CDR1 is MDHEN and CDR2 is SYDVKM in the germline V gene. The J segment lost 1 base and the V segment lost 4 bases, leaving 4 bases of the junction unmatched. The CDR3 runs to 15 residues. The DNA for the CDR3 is TGTGCCAGCAGTTCGACAGGGGGGTTTAACTATGGCTACACCTTC. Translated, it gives CASSSTGGFNYGYTF.

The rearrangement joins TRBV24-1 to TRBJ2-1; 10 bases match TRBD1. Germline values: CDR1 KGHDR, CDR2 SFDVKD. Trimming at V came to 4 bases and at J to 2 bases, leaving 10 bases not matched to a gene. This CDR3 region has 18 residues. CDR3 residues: CATSDTREDRGAYNEQFF. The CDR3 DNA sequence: TGTGCCACCAGTGACACGAGGGAGGACAGGGGGGCCTACAATGAGCAGTTCTTC.

The CDR3 here is CASSWVGLGSSYNEQFF. The CDR3 bases are TGTGCCAGCAGCTGGGTTGGGTTAGGGAGCTCCTACAATGAGCAGTTCTTC. The chain carries TRBV7-9 and TRBJ2-1; a possible D gene is TRBD2 (5 bases). Germline assignment: CDR1 SEHNR and CDR2 FQNEAQ (reference sequence). The CDR3 has 17 residues. Trimming pared 4 bases from V and 0 bases from J, leaving 16 bases between. Based on the CDR3 plus reference TRBV7-9 and TRBJ2-1, the full variable domain is DTGVSQNPRHKITKRGQNVTFRCDPISEHNRLYWYRQTLGQGPEFLTYFQNEAQLEKSRLLSDRFSAERPKGSFSTLEIQRTEQGDSAMYLCASSWVGLGSSYNEQFFGPGTRLTVL.

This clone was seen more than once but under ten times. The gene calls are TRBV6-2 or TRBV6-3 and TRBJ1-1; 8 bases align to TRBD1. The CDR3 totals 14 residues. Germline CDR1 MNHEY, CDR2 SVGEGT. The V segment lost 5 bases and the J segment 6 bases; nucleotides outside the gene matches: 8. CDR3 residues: CASSPGGARSEAFF. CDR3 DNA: TGTGCCAGCAGTCCAGGGGGCGCCCGCTCTGAAGCTTTCTTT.